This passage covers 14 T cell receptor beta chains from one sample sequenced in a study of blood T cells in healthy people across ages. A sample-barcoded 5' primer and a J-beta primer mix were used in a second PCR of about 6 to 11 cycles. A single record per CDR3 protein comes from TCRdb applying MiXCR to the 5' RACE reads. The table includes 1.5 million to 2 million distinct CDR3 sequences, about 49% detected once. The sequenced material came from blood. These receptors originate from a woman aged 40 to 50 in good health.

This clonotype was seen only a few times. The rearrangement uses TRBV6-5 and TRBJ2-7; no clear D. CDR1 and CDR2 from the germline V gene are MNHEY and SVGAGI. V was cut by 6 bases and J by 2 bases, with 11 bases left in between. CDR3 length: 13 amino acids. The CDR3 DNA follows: TGTGCCAGCAGCGGATACCTCACCTACGAGCAGTACTTC. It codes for CASSGYLTYEQYF.

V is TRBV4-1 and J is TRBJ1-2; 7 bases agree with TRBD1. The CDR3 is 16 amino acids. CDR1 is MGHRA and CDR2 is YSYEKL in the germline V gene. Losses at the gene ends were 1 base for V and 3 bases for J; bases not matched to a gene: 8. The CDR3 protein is CASSQGRGGDYYGYTF. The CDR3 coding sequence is TGCGCCAGCAGCCAAGGCAGGGGGGGAGACTACTATGGCTACACCTTC.

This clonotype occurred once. The CDR3 loop is CASSQASSASGGDSTDTQYF. For the CDR3, the DNA is TGTGCCAGCAGCCAAGCGTCGTCGGCTAGCGGGGGGGACTCCACAGATACGCAGTATTTT. The gene calls are TRBV14 and TRBJ2-3, with 12 bases that match TRBD2. Germline V gene data show CDR1 as SGHDN and CDR2 as FVKESK. The length of the CDR3 is 20 residues. V trimming: 1 base; J trimming: 2 bases; junction bases outside the gene matches: 13.

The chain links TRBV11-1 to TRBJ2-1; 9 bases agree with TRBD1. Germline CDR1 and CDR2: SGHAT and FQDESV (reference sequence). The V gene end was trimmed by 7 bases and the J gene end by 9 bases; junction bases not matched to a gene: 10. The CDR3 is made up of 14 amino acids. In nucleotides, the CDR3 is TGTGCCAGCACGGGACAGGGAGGGCACAGTGAGCAGTTCTTC. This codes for CASTGQGGHSEQFF.

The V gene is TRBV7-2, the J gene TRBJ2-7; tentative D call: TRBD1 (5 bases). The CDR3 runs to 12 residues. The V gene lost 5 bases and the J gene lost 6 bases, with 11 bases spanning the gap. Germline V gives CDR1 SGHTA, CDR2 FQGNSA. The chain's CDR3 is CTSSQGVGEQYF. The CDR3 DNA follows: TGTACCAGCAGCCAAGGGGTCGGCGAGCAGTACTTC.

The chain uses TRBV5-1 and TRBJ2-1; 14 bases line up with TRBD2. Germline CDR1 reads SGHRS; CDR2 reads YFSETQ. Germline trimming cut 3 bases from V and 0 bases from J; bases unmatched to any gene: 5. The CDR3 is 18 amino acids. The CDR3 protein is CASSSTSGGDYSYNEQFF. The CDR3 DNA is TGCGCCAGCAGCTCGACTAGCGGGGGGGACTACTCCTACAATGAGCAGTTCTTC.

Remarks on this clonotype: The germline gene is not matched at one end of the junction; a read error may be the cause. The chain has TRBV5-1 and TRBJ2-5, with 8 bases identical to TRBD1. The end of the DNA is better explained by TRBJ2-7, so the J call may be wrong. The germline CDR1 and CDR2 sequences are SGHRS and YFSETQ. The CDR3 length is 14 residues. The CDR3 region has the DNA TGCACCAGCAGCTTGGTGCGACAGGGGAACGAGCAGTACTTC. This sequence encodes CTSSLVRQGNEQYF.

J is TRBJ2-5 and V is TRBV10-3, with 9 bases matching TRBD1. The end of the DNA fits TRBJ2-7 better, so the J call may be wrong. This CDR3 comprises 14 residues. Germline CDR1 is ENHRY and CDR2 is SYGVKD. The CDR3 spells CAISRDRASYEQYF. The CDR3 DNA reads TGTGCCATCAGTCGGGACAGGGCCTCCTACGAGCAGTACTTC.

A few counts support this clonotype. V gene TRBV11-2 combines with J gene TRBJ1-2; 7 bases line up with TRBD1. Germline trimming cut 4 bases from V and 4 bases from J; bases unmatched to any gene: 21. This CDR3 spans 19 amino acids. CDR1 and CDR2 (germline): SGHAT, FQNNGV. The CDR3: CASSSVAGQRKTPRYGYTF. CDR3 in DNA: TGTGCCAGCAGCTCTGTCGCGGGACAGCGAAAAACACCACGCTATGGCTACACCTTC.

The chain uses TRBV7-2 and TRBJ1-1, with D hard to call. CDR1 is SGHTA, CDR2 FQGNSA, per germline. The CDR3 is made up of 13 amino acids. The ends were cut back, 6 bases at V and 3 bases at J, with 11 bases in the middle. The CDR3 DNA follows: TGTGCCAGCAGTTTTATGGTAGACACTGAAGCTTTCTTT. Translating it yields CASSFMVDTEAFF.

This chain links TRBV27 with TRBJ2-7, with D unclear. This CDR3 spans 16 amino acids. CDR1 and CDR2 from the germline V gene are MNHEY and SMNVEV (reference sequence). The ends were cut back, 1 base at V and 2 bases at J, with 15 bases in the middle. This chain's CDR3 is CASSLYPGSLPYEQYF. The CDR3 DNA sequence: TGTGCCAGCAGTTTATACCCCGGGTCCCTCCCCTACGAGCAGTACTTC.

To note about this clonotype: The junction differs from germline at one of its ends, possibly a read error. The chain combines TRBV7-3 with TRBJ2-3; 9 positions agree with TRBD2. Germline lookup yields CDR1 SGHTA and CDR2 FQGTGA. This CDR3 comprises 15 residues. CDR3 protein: CASSGGGVGTATQYF. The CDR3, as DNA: TGTGCCAGCAGCGGCGGGGGGGTCGGCACAGCTACGCAGTATTTT.

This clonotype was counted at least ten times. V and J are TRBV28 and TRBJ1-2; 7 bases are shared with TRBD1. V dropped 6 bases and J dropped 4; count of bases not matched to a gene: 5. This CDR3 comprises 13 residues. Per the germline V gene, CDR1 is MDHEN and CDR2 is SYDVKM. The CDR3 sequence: CASSSGTAYGYTF. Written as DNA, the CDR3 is TGTGCCAGCAGCTCCGGGACAGCCTATGGCTACACCTTC.

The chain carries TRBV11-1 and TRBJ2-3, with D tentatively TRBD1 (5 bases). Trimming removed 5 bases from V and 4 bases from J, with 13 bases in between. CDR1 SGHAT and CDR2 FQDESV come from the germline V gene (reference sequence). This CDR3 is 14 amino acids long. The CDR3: CASSPGHWADTQYF. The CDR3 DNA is TGTGCCAGCAGCCCCGGACACTGGGCAGATACGCAGTATTTT.